The 28 T cell receptor beta chains in this list originate from one sample, sequenced in a study of identical twins. A single record per CDR3 protein comes from TCRdb applying MiXCR to the 5' RACE reads. The sample has around 960,000 distinct CDR3 sequences, about 12% seen once. Separately, the same data were catalogued under a study of yellow fever vaccine responses in identical twins.

Sequenced sample: PBMCs. All receptors derive from a woman younger than 30 in good health.

This clonotype came up a few times. The chain combines TRBV7-2 with TRBJ2-5; D ambiguous. V lost 5 bases and J 5 bases, leaving 18 bases between the germline ends. Germline CDR1 SGHTA, CDR2 FQGNSA. This CDR3 comprises 15 residues. CDR3 amino acids: CASSPRLASWETQYF. The CDR3 nucleotides read TGTGCCAGCAGCCCGAGGCTGGCGTCCTGGGAGACCCAGTACTTC.

This clonotype showed up just a few times. The chain uses TRBV27 and TRBJ2-1, with 7 bases identical to TRBD1. J lost 6 bases, V lost 5 bases, and 10 bases had no gene match. This CDR3 region has 15 residues. In germline, CDR1 is MNHEY, CDR2 SMNVEV (reference sequence). CDR3 sequence reads: CASSPKRTGSNEQFF. In DNA, the CDR3 is TGTGCCAGCAGTCCTAAGAGGACAGGATCCAATGAGCAGTTCTTC.

V gene TRBV7-9 combines with J gene TRBJ1-2, with D perhaps TRBD1 (5 bases). Trimming left V 1 base short and J 5 bases short, with 17 bases between. The CDR3 runs to 16 residues. Germline V gives CDR1 SEHNR, CDR2 FQNEAQ (reference sequence). CDR3 region: CASSLGGAPSNYGYTF. The DNA of the CDR3 is TGTGCCAGCAGCTTAGGCGGGGCACCCTCCAATTATGGCTACACCTTC.

A few counts support this clonotype. The V and J genes are TRBV5-1 and TRBJ1-1; D remains unclear. Germline loops: CDR1 SGHRS, CDR2 YFSETQ. V lost 5 bases and J lost 0, with 8 bases in between. The CDR3 extends over 13 amino acids. The CDR3: CASSIQMNTEAFF. The CDR3 DNA is TGCGCCAGCAGTATTCAGATGAACACTGAAGCTTTCTTT.

This clonotype was seen a single time. The rearrangement links TRBV6-1 to TRBJ2-1, with TRBD2 identical over 10 bases. The V gene's germline CDR1 is MNHNS and CDR2 SASEGT. V gave up 6 bases and J gave up 7 bases; unmatched junction bases: 12. This CDR3 has 16 residues. The CDR3 sequence is CASSISERGGRNEQFF. The CDR3 DNA reads as TGTGCCAGCAGCATTAGCGAGCGGGGGGGCCGAAATGAGCAGTTCTTC.

V is TRBV15 and J is TRBJ2-5, with TRBD1 matching over 7 bases. V dropped 2 bases and J dropped 5; count of bases not matched to a gene: 5. Germline CDR1 and CDR2: LNHNV and YYDKDF (reference sequence). This CDR3 region has 14 residues. CDR3 nucleotide sequence: TGTGCCACCAGCAGACCTCAGGGGGACGAGACCCAGTACTTC. Encoded protein: CATSRPQGDETQYF.

This clonotype was seen more than once but under ten times. The gene calls are TRBV12-3 or TRBV12-4 and TRBJ1-1; 8 bases fit TRBD1. Trimming cost V 4 bases and J 0 bases; bases outside gene matches: 4. This CDR3 comprises 15 residues. CDR3 bases: TGTGCCAGCAGTTACCTGGGACAGGTGAACACTGAAGCTTTCTTT. Protein product: CASSYLGQVNTEAFF.

This clonotype was counted a few times. The chain carries TRBV6-2 or TRBV6-3 and TRBJ2-1; 8 positions match TRBD2. The germline gives CDR1 MNHEY, CDR2 SVGEGT. The CDR3 runs to 12 residues. V was clipped by 2 bases and J by 12 bases; unmatched bases: 3. The CDR3 bases are TGTGCCAGCAGTTACATTAGCGGGGTGCAGTTCTTC. Its protein product is CASSYISGVQFF.

V gene TRBV2 combines with J gene TRBJ2-1; weak D call: TRBD1 (6 bases). The ends were cut back, 3 bases at V and 0 bases at J, with 12 bases in the middle. This CDR3 spans 16 amino acids. Germline loops: CDR1 SNHLY, CDR2 FYNNEI. CDR3 coding DNA: TGTGCCAGCAGTGAGAAGGGGGAGACCTCCTACAATGAGCAGTTCTTC. As protein: CASSEKGETSYNEQFF.

Only a few counts were recorded for this clonotype. The CDR3 reads CSARTGDRYGYTF. Here the CDR3 DNA reads TGCAGTGCTAGAACGGGGGATCGCTATGGCTACACCTTC. The V and J genes are TRBV20-1 and TRBJ1-2; possibly TRBD1 for D (5 bases). Germline CDR1 and CDR2: DFQATT and SNEGSKA (reference sequence). The CDR3 loop spans 13 amino acids. V was pared by 2 bases and J by 4 bases, with 11 bases between.

The sample holds a few counts of this clonotype. The chain couples TRBV11-2 to TRBJ2-7; no clear D gene. Germline V gene sequence: CDR1 SGHAT, CDR2 FQNNGV. Between the trimmed V and J ends, which lost 5 bases and 2 bases, there was a span of 13 bases. The CDR3 covers 14 residues. CDR3 coding DNA: TGTGCCAGCAGCCCTCTCAAGTTAGCCTACGAGCAGTACGTC. Translation: CASSPLKLAYEQYV.

The chain couples TRBV18 to TRBJ2-5, with a weak D call TRBD1 (5 bases). Trimming removed 6 bases from V and 5 bases from J, with 13 bases in between. CDR1 and CDR2 (germline): KGHSH, LQKENI. The CDR3 totals 13 residues. CDR3 sequence reads: CASSPDTSETQYF. The CDR3 DNA reads as TGTGCCAGCTCTCCGGACACCTCTGAGACCCAGTACTTC.

In its sample, this clonotype was seen a few times. The chain combines TRBV12-5 with TRBJ2-1, with 15 bases aligning to TRBD2. The CDR3 sequence is 21 residues long. The germline V gene has CDR1 LGHNT and CDR2 FRNRAP. Trimming at V came to 0 bases and at J to 0 bases, leaving 9 bases not matched to a gene. The DNA for the CDR3 is TGTGCTAGTGGTTTGGTACCGGGGGGACTAGCGGGAGGTAGCTCCTACAATGAGCAGTTCTTC. Amino acids: CASGLVPGGLAGGSSYNEQFF.

This clonotype was counted a few times. The chain joins TRBV4-1 to TRBJ1-6; D perhaps matches TRBD1 (6 bases). There are 14 residues in the CDR3. The V and J ends lost 1 base and 10 bases respectively, with 11 bases between them. Germline-derived CDR1 and CDR2 are MGHRA and YSYEKL. The DNA of the CDR3 is TGCGCCAGCAGCCAAGCGGGGGCTTACTCACCCCTCCACTTT. Residues: CASSQAGAYSPLHF.

This clonotype occurred a few times. This chain joins TRBV5-1 and TRBJ2-1; 15 nucleotides align to TRBD2. Germline V gives CDR1 SGHRS, CDR2 YFSETQ. The J segment lost 7 bases and the V segment lost 7 bases, leaving 9 bases of the junction unmatched. The CDR3 length is 16 residues. The CDR3 region has the DNA TGCGCCAGCGGGACAGGGACTAGCGGGAGGCTTAATGAGCAGTTCTTC. Amino acid sequence: CASGTGTSGRLNEQFF.

This sequence joins TRBV10-3 and TRBJ2-7; 9 bases are shared with TRBD1. The CDR3 totals 13 residues. Germline V gene data show CDR1 as ENHRY and CDR2 as SYGVKD. V dropped 6 bases and J dropped 6; count of bases not matched to a gene: 6. CDR3 nucleotide sequence: TGTGCCATCAGAGCTACAGGGGGCCGCGAGCAGTACGTC. Amino acids: CAIRATGGREQYV.

This clonotype was observed a handful of times. The chain uses TRBV20-1 and TRBJ2-3, with 8 bases lining up with TRBD1. The CDR3 spans 15 residues. Losses at the gene ends were 2 bases for V and 4 bases for J; bases not matched to a gene: 8. The germline CDR1 and CDR2 sequences are DFQATT and SNEGSKA (reference sequence). The CDR3 here is CSARIPGGFSDTQYF. CDR3 sequence (DNA): TGCAGTGCTAGAATTCCAGGGGGCTTCTCAGATACGCAGTATTTT.

The V gene is TRBV18, the J gene TRBJ1-6; tentative D call: TRBD1 (5 bases). Germline CDR1 reads KGHSH; CDR2 reads LQKENI. This CDR3 has 13 residues. V lost 0 bases and J 11 bases, leaving 8 bases between the germline ends. This chain's CDR3 is CASSPPGDPPLHF. As DNA, the CDR3 is TGTGCCAGCTCACCACCGGGGGACCCACCCCTCCACTTT.

V usage is TRBV29-1 and J usage is TRBJ2-5; the D is unclear. CDR3 length: 13 residues. Trimming shortened V by 3 bases and J by 1 base, and 9 bases separated the two germline ends. CDR1 is SQVTM and CDR2 is ANQGSEA in the germline V gene. CDR3 residues: CSVDQGIQETQYF. Written as DNA, the CDR3 is TGCAGCGTTGATCAAGGTATCCAAGAGACCCAGTACTTC.

The genes are TRBV12-3 or TRBV12-4 and TRBJ2-5, with 8 positions matching TRBD2. The CDR3 is 15 amino acids. The V segment lost 6 bases and the J segment 5 bases; nucleotides outside the gene matches: 11. The CDR3 nucleotides are TGTGCCAGCAGCTCCGGGACTAGGGTCAGTGAGACCCAGTACTTC. It codes for CASSSGTRVSETQYF.

A few counts support this clonotype. The chain carries TRBV10-1 and TRBJ2-2; D may be TRBD1 or TRBD2 (5 bases each). The germline CDR1 and CDR2 sequences are WNHNN and SYGVQD (reference sequence). The CDR3 spans 13 residues. V was cut by 6 bases and J by 7 bases, with 12 bases left in between. The CDR3 spells CASRPSGGGELFF. The CDR3 DNA is TGCGCCAGCAGGCCTTCTGGGGGCGGGGAGCTGTTTTTT.

The V call is TRBV28, the J call TRBJ2-1, with a possible D match to TRBD1 (6 bases). Germline V gene sequence: CDR1 MDHEN, CDR2 SYDVKM. Trimming shortened V by 2 bases and J by 5 bases, and 13 bases separated the two germline ends. This CDR3 has 15 amino acids. The CDR3 loop reads CASSLHQDSNNEQFF. The CDR3 region has the DNA TGTGCCAGCAGTTTACATCAGGACAGCAACAATGAGCAGTTCTTC.

The V and J genes are TRBV5-1 and TRBJ2-2, with 7 bases identical to TRBD2. This CDR3 has 14 amino acids. In germline, CDR1 is SGHRS, CDR2 YFSETQ. Trimming cost V 4 bases and J 7 bases; bases outside gene matches: 7. CDR3 loop: CASSQSPGGGELFF. The CDR3 DNA reads TGCGCCAGCAGCCAGTCCCCGGGAGGCGGGGAGCTGTTTTTT.

This clonotype was seen only a few times. The chain has TRBV20-1 and TRBJ2-5; perhaps D is TRBD1 or TRBD2 (5 bases each). Germline CDR1 reads DFQATT; CDR2 reads SNEGSKA (reference sequence). The CDR3 covers 15 residues. The V gene lost 4 bases and the J gene lost 1 base, with 16 bases spanning the gap. CDR3 DNA: TGCAGTGCTATACCGGGACCCCCTCTCCAAGAGACCCAGTACTTC. Translating gives CSAIPGPPLQETQYF.

This clonotype was counted a few times. The V and J genes are TRBV20-1 and TRBJ2-5, with TRBD2 matching over 8 bases. The CDR3 extends over 14 amino acids. V lost 6 bases, J lost 3 bases, and 9 bases stayed unmatched. Germline loops: CDR1 DFQATT, CDR2 SNEGSKA (reference sequence). CDR3: CSAWGSGGKETQYF. The DNA for the CDR3 is TGCAGTGCCTGGGGTTCGGGAGGGAAAGAGACCCAGTACTTC.

This clonotype showed up just a few times. This sequence may be a read error, since a much larger clone differs from it by one base. The chain employs TRBV3-1 and TRBJ2-3; D unresolved. The germline CDR1 and CDR2 sequences are LGHDT and YNNKEL (reference sequence). The V end was cut by 3 bases, the J end by 2 bases, with 3 bases between. The CDR3 has 12 residues. The CDR3 loop reads CASSHFTDTQYF. CDR3 nucleotides: TGTGCCAGCAGCCACTTCACAGATACGCAGTATTTT.

Only a few counts were recorded for this clonotype. This chain joins TRBV12-3 or TRBV12-4 and TRBJ1-1; D gene uncertain. The CDR3 sequence is 14 residues long. The V end was cut by 7 bases, the J end by 0 bases, with 12 bases between. The CDR3 sequence: CASIPGVMNTEAFF. CDR3 sequence (DNA): TGTGCCAGCATTCCCGGGGTTATGAACACTGAAGCTTTCTTT.

This clonotype was seen only a few times. This chain links TRBV2 with TRBJ2-5; weak D call: TRBD2 (6 bases). CDR3 size: 13 residues. Germline V gene lookup returns CDR1 SNHLY and CDR2 FYNNEI. Trimming removed 10 bases at V and 5 bases at J, with 17 bases between. This CDR3 is CATYTGARETQYF. The CDR3 DNA sequence: TGTGCCACCTATACGGGAGCTAGGGAGACCCAGTACTTC.